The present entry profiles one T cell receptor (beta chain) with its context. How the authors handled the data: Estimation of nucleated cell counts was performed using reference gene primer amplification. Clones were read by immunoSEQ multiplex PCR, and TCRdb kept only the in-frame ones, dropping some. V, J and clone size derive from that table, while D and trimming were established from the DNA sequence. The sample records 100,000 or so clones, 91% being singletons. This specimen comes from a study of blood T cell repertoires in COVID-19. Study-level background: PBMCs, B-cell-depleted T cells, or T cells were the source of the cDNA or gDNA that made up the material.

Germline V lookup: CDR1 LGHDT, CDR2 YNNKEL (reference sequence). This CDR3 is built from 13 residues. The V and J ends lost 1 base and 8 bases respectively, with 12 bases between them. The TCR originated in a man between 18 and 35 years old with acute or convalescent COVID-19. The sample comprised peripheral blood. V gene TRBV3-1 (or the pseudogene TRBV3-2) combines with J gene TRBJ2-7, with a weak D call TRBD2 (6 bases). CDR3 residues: CASSQASAQQQYF. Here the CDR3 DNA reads TGTGCCAGCAGCCAAGCTAGCGCTCAACAGCAGTACTTC.